This T cell receptor (beta chain) was profiled in a study of blood T cell repertoires in COVID-19. Turning to the study itself: Both acute and convalescent COVID-19 samples were obtained from the United States, Italy and Spain.

Profiled with immunoSEQ multiplex PCR; TCRdb holds only in-frame clones, not every one. The table includes under 250,000 clones, about 90% detected once. CDR1 and CDR2 from the germline V gene are KGHSH and LQKENI. The V end lost 3 bases, the J end lost 0 bases, and 9 bases lay between the germline ends. The CDR3 extends over 15 amino acids. Sequenced material: peripheral blood. The rearrangement joins TRBV18 to TRBJ1-3; no clear D. The TCR was taken from an older woman with acute or convalescent COVID-19. CDR3 loop: CASSPPTYSGNTIYF. In DNA, the CDR3 is TGTGCCAGCTCACCCCCGACTTACTCTGGAAACACCATATATTTT. The full variable domain, in which reference TRBV18 and TRBJ1-3 provide the parts outside the CDR3, is NAGVMQNPRHLVRRRGQEARLRCSPMKGHSHVYWYRQLPEEGLKFMVYLQKENIIDESGMPKERFSAEFPKEGPSILRIQQVVRGDSAAYFCASSPPTYSGNTIYFGEGSWLTVV.